These 23 T cell receptor beta chains came from one sample sequenced in a study of response to subunit inactivated influenza vaccine. TCRdb reanalysed the RT-PCR reads using MiXCR and keeps one entry per CDR3 protein. The sample lists 550,000 to 650,000 distinct CDR3 sequences, 12% occurring once. This specimen consisted of PBMCs from blood, obtained on the day of vaccination. The source of these receptors is a man in his fifties or sixties who received an inactivated influenza vaccine.

In its sample, this clonotype was seen many times. The chain couples TRBV20-1 to TRBJ1-5; D call uncertain. V lost 4 bases and J 0 bases, leaving 16 bases between the germline ends. Germline values: CDR1 DFQATT, CDR2 SNEGSKA (reference sequence). The CDR3 is 16 amino acids. The CDR3 DNA sequence: TGCAGTGCTACACCATCGGGGATTTTTAGCAATCAGCCCCAGCATTTT. Translated: CSATPSGIFSNQPQHF.

This clonotype was detected ten times or more. This chain links TRBV4-1 with TRBJ2-1, with 8 bases lining up with TRBD1. The germline CDR1 and CDR2 sequences are MGHRA and YSYEKL. The CDR3 length is 14 residues. Germline trimming cut 3 bases from V and 7 bases from J; bases unmatched to any gene: 5. Here the CDR3 DNA reads TGCGCCAGCAGCCAGACCACAGGGGGTAATGAGCAGTTCTTC. This gives the protein CASSQTTGGNEQFF.

This chain uses TRBV6-5 with TRBJ2-7; TRBD2 might be the D (5 bases). Trimming pared 0 bases from V and 1 base from J, leaving 13 bases between. The CDR3 has 16 residues. Germline V gene lookup returns CDR1 MNHEY and CDR2 SVGAGI. DNA for the CDR3: TGTGCCAGCAGTTACTCGCCCGGGGAAATTTCCTACGAGCAGTACTTC. This sequence encodes CASSYSPGEISYEQYF.

This clonotype has ten or more counts. This chain joins TRBV5-1 and TRBJ2-4; D is undetermined. The germline gives CDR1 SGHRS, CDR2 YFSETQ. V shed 2 bases and J shed 3 bases, with 12 bases lying between them. The CDR3 consists of 15 residues. The CDR3 reads CASSFLGVGKNIQYF. The CDR3 coding sequence is TGCGCCAGCAGCTTTTTAGGCGTTGGCAAAAACATTCAGTACTTC.

This clonotype showed up just a few times. This chain links TRBV9 with TRBJ1-5, with 7 bases that match TRBD1. J lost 1 base, V lost 0 bases, and 1 base had no gene match. This CDR3 region has 15 residues. In germline, CDR1 is SGDLS, CDR2 YYNGEE. The DNA for the CDR3 is TGTGCCAGCAGCGTAGAGGGGGCGAGCAATCAGCCCCAGCATTTT. Its translation: CASSVEGASNQPQHF.

The gene calls are TRBV29-1 and TRBJ2-1, with TRBD2 matching over 10 bases. Trimming removed 5 bases from V and 3 bases from J; junction bases left unmatched: 4. Germline V gives CDR1 SQVTM, CDR2 ANQGSEA. CDR3 length equals 14 residues. DNA of the CDR3: TGCAGCGTTACGAAGCGGGAGGGCTACAATGAGCAGTTCTTC. Translating it yields CSVTKREGYNEQFF.

This clonotype was detected many times. CDR3 protein: CASSLSLLGHKHTEAFF. CDR3 in DNA: TGTGCCAGCAGCTTAAGTCTTTTGGGACACAAACACACTGAAGCTTTCTTT. V usage is TRBV7-9 and J usage is TRBJ1-1, with D perhaps matching TRBD1 (6 bases). There are 17 residues in the CDR3. Germline values: CDR1 SEHNR, CDR2 FQNEAQ (reference sequence). Trimming stripped 2 bases from V and 3 bases from J, with 19 bases between.

The rearrangement links TRBV4-2 to TRBJ2-3, with TRBD2 matching 9 bases. The CDR3 sequence is 16 residues long. CDR1 is LGHNA and CDR2 is YNFKEQ in the germline V gene. V gave up 1 base and J gave up 2 bases; unmatched junction bases: 4. DNA of the CDR3: TGTGCCAGCAGCCAAGTTAGCGGGGGAATCACAGATACGCAGTATTTT. Translated: CASSQVSGGITDTQYF.

This clonotype was picked up a small number of times. J is TRBJ2-1 and V is TRBV24-1, with 8 bases that match TRBD1. Germline-derived CDR1 and CDR2 are KGHDR and SFDVKD. CDR3 size: 16 residues. The V segment lost 3 bases and the J segment 4 bases; nucleotides outside the gene matches: 7. Here the CDR3 reads CATSDPPRQGYNEQFF. CDR3 in DNA: TGTGCCACCAGTGATCCCCCACGACAGGGGTACAATGAGCAGTTCTTC.

This clonotype was recorded a few times. This sequence joins TRBV29-1 and TRBJ1-2; no definite D call. Trimming took off 2 bases at V and 0 bases at J, with 10 bases between the two ends. The length of the CDR3 is 14 residues. In germline, CDR1 is SQVTM, CDR2 ANQGSEA. The chain's CDR3 is CSVESVQTNYGYTF. CDR3 coding DNA: TGCAGCGTTGAATCGGTGCAGACTAACTATGGCTACACCTTC.

The V and J genes are TRBV18 and TRBJ1-4; 10 nucleotides agree with TRBD1. Germline CDR1 and CDR2: KGHSH and LQKENI. The V and J ends lost 6 bases and 5 bases, in that order; junction bases with no gene match: 9. The CDR3 loop spans 16 amino acids. CDR3 loop: CASSSSPGQGNEKLFF. CDR3 bases: TGTGCCAGCTCTTCTTCACCGGGACAGGGGAATGAAAAACTGTTTTTT.

In its sample, this clonotype was seen many times. V and J are TRBV6-5 and TRBJ2-3, with D possibly TRBD1 on 5 matching bases. CDR1 and CDR2 from the germline V gene are MNHEY and SVGAGI. V was trimmed by 2 bases and J by 2 bases, leaving 11 bases between them. This CDR3 has 15 amino acids. CDR3 sequence reads: CASSYRTGSTDTQYF. CDR3 sequence (DNA): TGTGCCAGCAGTTACCGTACAGGTTCCACAGATACGCAGTATTTT.

In its sample, this clonotype was seen many times. The chain joins TRBV5-1 to TRBJ2-1; D unclear. The germline gives CDR1 SGHRS, CDR2 YFSETQ. This CDR3 is built from 15 residues. V dropped 0 bases and J dropped 0 bases, with 7 bases sitting between them. CDR3 sequence (DNA): TGCGCCAGCAGCTTGGCGGCGGACTCCTACAATGAGCAGTTCTTC. This encodes CASSLAADSYNEQFF.

This clonotype was picked up many times. The chain links TRBV3-1 to TRBJ1-1; D is unclear. The germline V gene has CDR1 LGHDT and CDR2 YNNKEL (reference sequence). Trimming removed 1 base from V and 6 bases from J, with 6 bases in between. This CDR3 contains 12 residues. CDR3 residues: CASSQVMSEAFF. The CDR3 nucleotides are TGTGCCAGCAGCCAAGTAATGTCTGAAGCTTTCTTT.

This clonotype was counted between two and nine times. The rearrangement joins TRBV20-1 to TRBJ1-2; 7 bases line up with TRBD1. After removal of 3 bases from V and 0 bases from J, the junction contained 7 bases not matched to a gene. The CDR3 length is 15 residues. In germline, CDR1 is DFQATT, CDR2 SNEGSKA (reference sequence). This chain's CDR3 is CSARRDSHANYGYTF. The CDR3 DNA is TGCAGTGCTAGGCGGGACAGCCACGCTAACTATGGCTACACCTTC.

In its sample, this clonotype was seen a few times. This sequence joins TRBV29-1 and TRBJ1-5; perhaps TRBD1 as D (5 bases). CDR1 is SQVTM, CDR2 ANQGSEA, per germline. Trimming removed 4 bases at V and 6 bases at J, with 13 bases between. The CDR3 contains 13 residues. The CDR3 loop is CSVARGGGQPQHF. In nucleotides, the CDR3 is TGCAGCGTTGCTAGGGGAGGCGGTCAGCCCCAGCATTTT.

This clonotype has a handful of counts. This chain links TRBV7-3 with TRBJ2-1, with D maybe TRBD2 (6 bases). The CDR3 runs 13 residues. The ends were cut back, 4 bases at V and 10 bases at J, with 14 bases in the middle. CDR1 and CDR2 from the germline V gene are SGHTA and FQGTGA. CDR3 amino acids: CASSSLAPGEQFF. CDR3 nucleotides: TGTGCCAGCAGCTCGCTAGCGCCCGGGGAGCAGTTCTTC.

The rearrangement uses TRBV13 and TRBJ2-7, with 7 nucleotides matching TRBD2. Looked up from germline, CDR1 is PRHDT and CDR2 is FYEKMQ (reference sequence). V trimming: 5 bases; J trimming: 0 bases; junction bases outside the gene matches: 7. This CDR3 has 15 residues. In nucleotides, the CDR3 is TGTGCCAGCAGCCGAAGCGGGGTGAGCTCCTACGAGCAGTACTTC. This gives the protein CASSRSGVSSYEQYF.

This clonotype was seen ten or more times. V gene TRBV20-1 combines with J gene TRBJ2-1, with D hard to call. This CDR3 has 10 residues. Germline CDR1 DFQATT, CDR2 SNEGSKA (reference sequence). V gave up 6 bases and J gave up 4 bases, with 4 bases separating them. CDR3 nucleotides: TGCAGTGCCGTGTACAATGAGCAGTTCTTC. The encoded protein is CSAVYNEQFF.

This clonotype was counted ten times or more. This chain links TRBV3-1 with TRBJ1-1; a weak D match, TRBD1 (5 bases). The V and J ends lost 1 base and 8 bases respectively, with 11 bases between them. Germline assignment: CDR1 LGHDT and CDR2 YNNKEL (reference sequence). The CDR3 has 13 amino acids. The CDR3 DNA sequence: TGTGCCAGCAGCCAAGGGGTACAGGTCGAAGCTTTCTTT. It encodes CASSQGVQVEAFF.

The V gene is TRBV5-1, the J gene TRBJ2-3, with 10 bases lining up with TRBD2. V was clipped by 3 bases and J by 3 bases; unmatched bases: 4. The CDR3 contains 15 residues. The V gene's germline CDR1 is SGHRS and CDR2 YFSETQ. CDR3 in DNA: TGCGCCAGCAGCTCTGGACTAGCGGCGACAGATACGCAGTATTTT. It is translated as CASSSGLAATDTQYF.

This clonotype appeared many times. The chain is built from TRBV6-5 and TRBJ2-5, with 10 bases lining up with TRBD1. V dropped 0 bases and J dropped 0; count of bases not matched to a gene: 1. Looked up from germline, CDR1 is MNHEY and CDR2 is SVGAGI. The CDR3 runs 16 residues. In DNA form, the CDR3 reads TGTGCCAGCAGTTACTCGGACAGGGGGTACCAAGAGACCCAGTACTTC. Translation gives CASSYSDRGYQETQYF.

V gene TRBV5-8 combines with J gene TRBJ2-3; tentative D call: TRBD1 (6 bases). Trimming removed 4 bases from V and 1 base from J, with 16 bases in between. Germline CDR1 and CDR2: SGHTS and YDEGEE. This CDR3 has 16 amino acids. The CDR3 reads CASSPVDRTRTDTQYF. CDR3 nucleotide sequence: TGTGCCAGCAGCCCAGTCGACAGGACACGCACAGATACGCAGTATTTT.